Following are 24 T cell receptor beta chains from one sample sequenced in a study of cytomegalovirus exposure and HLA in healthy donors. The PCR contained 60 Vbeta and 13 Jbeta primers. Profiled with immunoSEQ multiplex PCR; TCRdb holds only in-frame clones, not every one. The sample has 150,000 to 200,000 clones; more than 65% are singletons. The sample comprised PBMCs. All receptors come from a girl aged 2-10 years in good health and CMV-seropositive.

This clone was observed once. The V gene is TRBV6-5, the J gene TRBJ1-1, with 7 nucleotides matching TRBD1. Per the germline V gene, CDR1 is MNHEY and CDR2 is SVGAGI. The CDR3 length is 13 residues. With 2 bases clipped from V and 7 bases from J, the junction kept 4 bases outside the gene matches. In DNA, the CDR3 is TGTGCCAGCAGTTACGTTCCAGGGGGTGAAGCTTTCTTT. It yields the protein CASSYVPGGEAFF.

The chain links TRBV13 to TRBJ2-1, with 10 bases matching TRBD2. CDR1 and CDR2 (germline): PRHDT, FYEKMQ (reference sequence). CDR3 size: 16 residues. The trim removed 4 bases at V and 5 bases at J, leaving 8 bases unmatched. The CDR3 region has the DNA TGTGCCAGCAGCTCCGGTCCGCTAGCGGGGGACAATGAGCAGTTCTTC. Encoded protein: CASSSGPLAGDNEQFF. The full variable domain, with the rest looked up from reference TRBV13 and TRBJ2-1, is AAGVIQSPRHLIKEKRETATLKCYPIPRHDTVYWYQQGPGQDPQFLISFYEKMQSDKGSIPDRFSAQQFSDYHSELNMSSLELGDSALYFCASSSGPLAGDNEQFFGPGTRLTVL.

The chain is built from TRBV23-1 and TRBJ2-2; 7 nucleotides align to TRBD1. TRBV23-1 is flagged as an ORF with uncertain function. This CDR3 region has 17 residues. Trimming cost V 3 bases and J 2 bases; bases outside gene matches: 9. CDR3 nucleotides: TGCGCCAGCAGTCAGTCGGGACAGCAGCCCAACACCGGGGAGCTGTTTTTT. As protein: CASSQSGQQPNTGELFF.

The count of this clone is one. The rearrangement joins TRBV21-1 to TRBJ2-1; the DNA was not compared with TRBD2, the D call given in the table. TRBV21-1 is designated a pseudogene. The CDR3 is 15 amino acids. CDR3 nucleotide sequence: TGTGCCAGCATACGGACTAGCGGGAGCCCCAATGAGCAGTTCTTC. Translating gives CASIRTSGSPNEQFF.

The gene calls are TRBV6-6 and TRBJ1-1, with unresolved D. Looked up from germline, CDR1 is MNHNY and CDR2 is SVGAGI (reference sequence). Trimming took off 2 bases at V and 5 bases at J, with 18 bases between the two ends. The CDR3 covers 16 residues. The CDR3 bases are TGTGCCAGCAGTTACACGTCGACGGGCGGGTGGACTGAAGCTTTCTTT. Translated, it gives CASSYTSTGGWTEAFF.

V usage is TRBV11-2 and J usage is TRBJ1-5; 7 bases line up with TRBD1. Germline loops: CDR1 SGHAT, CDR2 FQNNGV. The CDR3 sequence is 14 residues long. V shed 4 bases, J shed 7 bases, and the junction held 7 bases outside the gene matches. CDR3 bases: TGTGCCAGCAGCTCAGACAGGGTGGGACAGCCCCAGCATTTT. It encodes CASSSDRVGQPQHF.

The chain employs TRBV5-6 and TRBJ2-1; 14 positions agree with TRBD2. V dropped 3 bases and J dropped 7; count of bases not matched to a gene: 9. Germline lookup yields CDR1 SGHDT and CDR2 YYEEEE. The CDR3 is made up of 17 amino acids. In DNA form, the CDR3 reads TGTGCCAGCAGCTCATACACCGGGACTAGCGGGAGAAATGAGCAGTTCTTC. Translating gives CASSSYTGTSGRNEQFF.

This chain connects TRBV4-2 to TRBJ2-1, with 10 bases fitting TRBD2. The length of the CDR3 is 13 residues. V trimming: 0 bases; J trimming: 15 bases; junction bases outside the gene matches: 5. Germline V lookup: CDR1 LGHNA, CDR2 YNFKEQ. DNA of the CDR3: TGTGCCAGCAGCCAAGAACAGCGGGGGGGTCGGTTCTTC. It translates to CASSQEQRGGRFF.

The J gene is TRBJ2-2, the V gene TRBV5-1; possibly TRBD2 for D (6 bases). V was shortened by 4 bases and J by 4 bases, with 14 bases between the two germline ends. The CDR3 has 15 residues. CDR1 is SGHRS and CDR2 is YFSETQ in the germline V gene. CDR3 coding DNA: TGCGCCAGCAGCCGCGGGGCAGACCCCACCGGGGAGCTGTTTTTT. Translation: CASSRGADPTGELFF.

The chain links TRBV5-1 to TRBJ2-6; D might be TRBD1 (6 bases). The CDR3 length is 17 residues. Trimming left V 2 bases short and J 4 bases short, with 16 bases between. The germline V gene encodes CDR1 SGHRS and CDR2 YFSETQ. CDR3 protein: CASSFANRASGANVLTF. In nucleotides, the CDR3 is TGCGCCAGCAGCTTTGCCAACAGGGCCTCAGGGGCCAACGTCCTGACTTTC.

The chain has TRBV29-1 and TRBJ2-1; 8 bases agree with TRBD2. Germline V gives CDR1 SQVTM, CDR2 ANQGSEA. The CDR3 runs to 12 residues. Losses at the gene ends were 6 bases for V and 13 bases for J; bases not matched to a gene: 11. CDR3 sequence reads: CSVERGLVGQFF. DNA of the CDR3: TGCAGCGTGGAGAGGGGACTAGTGGGCCAGTTCTTC.

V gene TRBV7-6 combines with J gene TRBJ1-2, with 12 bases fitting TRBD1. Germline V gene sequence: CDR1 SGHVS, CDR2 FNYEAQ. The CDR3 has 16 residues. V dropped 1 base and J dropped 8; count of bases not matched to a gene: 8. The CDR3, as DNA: TGTGCCAGCAGCTTAGATCACGGGGACAGGGGGCGAGGCTACACCTTC. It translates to CASSLDHGDRGRGYTF.

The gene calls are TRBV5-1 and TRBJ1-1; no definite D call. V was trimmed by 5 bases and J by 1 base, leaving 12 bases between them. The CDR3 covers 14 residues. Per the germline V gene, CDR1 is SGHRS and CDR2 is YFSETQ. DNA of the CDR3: TGCGCCAGCAGATCTGTCTATTCGAACACTGAAGCTTTCTTT. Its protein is CASRSVYSNTEAFF.

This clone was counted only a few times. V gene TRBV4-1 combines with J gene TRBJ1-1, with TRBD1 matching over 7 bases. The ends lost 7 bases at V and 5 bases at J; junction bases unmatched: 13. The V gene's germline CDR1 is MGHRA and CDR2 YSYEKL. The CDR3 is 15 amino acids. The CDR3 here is CASTRTRGLETEAFF. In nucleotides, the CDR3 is TGCGCCAGCACACGTACGAGGGGGCTGGAGACTGAAGCTTTCTTT.

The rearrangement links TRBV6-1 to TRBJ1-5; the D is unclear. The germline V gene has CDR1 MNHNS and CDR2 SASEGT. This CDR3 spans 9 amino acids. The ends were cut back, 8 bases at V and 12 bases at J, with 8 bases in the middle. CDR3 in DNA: TGTGCCAGCCCAAAGCACCAGCATTTT. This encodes CASPKHQHF.

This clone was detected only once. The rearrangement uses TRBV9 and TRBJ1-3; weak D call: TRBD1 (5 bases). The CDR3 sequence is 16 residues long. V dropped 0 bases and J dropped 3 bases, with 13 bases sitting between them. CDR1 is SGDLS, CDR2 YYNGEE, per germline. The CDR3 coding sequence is TGTGCCAGCAGCGTAGAGAGCCAGGGTGGTGGAAACACCATATATTTT. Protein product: CASSVESQGGGNTIYF.

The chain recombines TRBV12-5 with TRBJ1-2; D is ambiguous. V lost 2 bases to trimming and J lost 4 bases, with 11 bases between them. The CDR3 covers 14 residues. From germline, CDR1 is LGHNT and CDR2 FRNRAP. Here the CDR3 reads CASGLFSSSYGYTF. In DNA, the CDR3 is TGTGCTAGTGGTTTGTTTAGTTCATCCTATGGCTACACCTTC.

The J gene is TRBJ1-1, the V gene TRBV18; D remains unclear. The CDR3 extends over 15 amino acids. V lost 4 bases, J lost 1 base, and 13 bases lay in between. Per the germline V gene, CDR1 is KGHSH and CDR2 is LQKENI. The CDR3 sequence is CASSQDRQSNTEAFF. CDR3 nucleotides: TGTGCCAGCTCACAGGATCGACAATCGAACACTGAAGCTTTCTTT.

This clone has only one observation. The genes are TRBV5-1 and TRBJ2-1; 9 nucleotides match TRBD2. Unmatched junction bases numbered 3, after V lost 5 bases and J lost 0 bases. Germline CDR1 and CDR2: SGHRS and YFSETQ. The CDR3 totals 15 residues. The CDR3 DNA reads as TGCGCCAGCAGGTTGACTAGCGGCTCCTACAATGAGCAGTTCTTC. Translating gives CASRLTSGSYNEQFF.

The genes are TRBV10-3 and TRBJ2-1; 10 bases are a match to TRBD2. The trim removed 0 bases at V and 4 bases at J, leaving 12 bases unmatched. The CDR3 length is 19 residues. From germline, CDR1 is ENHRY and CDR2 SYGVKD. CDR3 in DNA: TGTGCCATCAGTGAGTCGGGCCCTAGCGGGAGTGACCGGTACAATGAGCAGTTCTTC. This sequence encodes CAISESGPSGSDRYNEQFF.

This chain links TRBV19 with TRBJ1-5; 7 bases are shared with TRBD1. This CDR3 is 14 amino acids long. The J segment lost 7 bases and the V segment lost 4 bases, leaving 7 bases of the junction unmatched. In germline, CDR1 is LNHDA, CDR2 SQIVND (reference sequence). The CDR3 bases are TGTGCCAGTAGTAGACAGGGAGGAGTCCAGCCCCAGCATTTT. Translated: CASSRQGGVQPQHF.

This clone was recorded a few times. In nucleotides, the CDR3 is TGTGCCAGCAGCTTCGCAGGGACTGAAGCTTTCTTT. This gives the protein CASSFAGTEAFF. The chain uses TRBV5-6 and TRBJ1-1, with D maybe TRBD1 (5 bases). CDR3 length: 12 residues. The V gene lost 2 bases and the J gene lost 5 bases, with 7 bases spanning the gap. Germline CDR1 is SGHDT and CDR2 is YYEEEE.

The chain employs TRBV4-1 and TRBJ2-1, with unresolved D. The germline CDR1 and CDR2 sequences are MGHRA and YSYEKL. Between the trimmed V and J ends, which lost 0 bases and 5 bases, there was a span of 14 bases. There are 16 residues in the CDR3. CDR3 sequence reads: CASSQDRWYPHNEQFF. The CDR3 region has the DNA TGCGCCAGCAGCCAAGATCGGTGGTACCCCCACAATGAGCAGTTCTTC.

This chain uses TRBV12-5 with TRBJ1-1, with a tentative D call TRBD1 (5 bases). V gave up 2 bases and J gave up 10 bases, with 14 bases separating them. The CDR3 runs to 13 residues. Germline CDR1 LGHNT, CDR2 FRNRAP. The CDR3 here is CASGLNGGGVAFF. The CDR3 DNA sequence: TGTGCTAGTGGTTTGAATGGTGGAGGGGTAGCTTTCTTT.